This T cell receptor beta chain appears in the sequencing data of a study of T cell responses to AZD1222 COVID-19 vaccine. About this clone: Its specificity is not known.

The table came from immunoSEQ multiplex PCR; TCRdb's copy has only in-frame clones and leaves some out. Of approximately 150,000 clones in the sample, just under 90% are singletons; the top ten hold more than 4%. The CDR3 runs 16 residues. The germline gives CDR1 SGHRS, CDR2 YFSETQ. V trimming: 3 bases; J trimming: 2 bases; junction bases outside the gene matches: 5. Notes on the study in general: The CD4 TCRs associated with vaccination extended across spike and predominated at 160-218 and 743-854.

J is TRBJ1-1 and V is TRBV5-1, with 12 nucleotides matching TRBD1. The TCR comes from an adult who received the MenACWY meningococcal vaccine as a control. Sequenced material: peripheral blood, taken 28 days after the second dose of the MenACWY control vaccine. This CDR3 is CASSSGQGAPNTEAFF. The CDR3 nucleotides read TGCGCCAGCAGCTCGGGACAGGGGGCGCCCAACACTGAAGCTTTCTTT. The whole variable domain, filled in from reference TRBV5-1 and TRBJ1-1, reads KAGVTQTPRYLIKTRGQQVTLSCSPISGHRSVSWYQQTPGQGLQFLFEYFSETQRNKGNFPGRFSGRQFSNSRSEMNVSTLELGDSALYLCASSSGQGAPNTEAFFGQGTRLTVV.